These 5 T cell receptor beta chains share one sample of origin, sequenced in a study of neurological immune-mediated disorders. Time point of the sample: longitudinal time-point 2. TCRdb redid the calling of the 5' RACE reads with MiXCR, one entry per CDR3 protein. The repertoire holds 81,000 or so distinct CDR3 sequences, with around 14% as singletons. Sequencing was carried out using PBMCs. The receptors shown here come from a female donor with HTLV-1-associated myelopathy (HAM/TSP).

This clonotype was seen many times. V gene TRBV15 combines with J gene TRBJ2-7, with D possibly being TRBD2 (6 bases). Trimming took 0 bases from V and 8 from J, leaving 17 bases between them. CDR3 length: 15 amino acids. Per germline, CDR1 LNHNV and CDR2 YYDKDF (reference sequence). CDR3 sequence (DNA): TGTGCCACCAGCAGAGAAATCGGGACTCCTCTAAAGCAGTACTTC. This codes for CATSREIGTPLKQYF.

This clonotype came up many times. This chain connects TRBV6-5 to TRBJ2-5; weak D call: TRBD2 (6 bases). This CDR3 is built from 13 residues. Germline V gives CDR1 MNHEY, CDR2 SVGAGI. V was shortened by 5 bases and J by 7 bases, with 14 bases between the two germline ends. This chain's CDR3 is CASSPTSGRTQYF. Here the CDR3 DNA reads TGTGCCAGCAGTCCGACTAGTGGGAGGACCCAGTACTTC.

In its sample, this clonotype was seen many times. The chain has TRBV20-1 and TRBJ1-1, with D perhaps matching TRBD1 (5 bases). In germline, CDR1 is DFQATT, CDR2 SNEGSKA (reference sequence). Trimming cost V 3 bases and J 0 bases, with 11 bases left between them. The CDR3 totals 14 residues. The CDR3 sequence: CSARKGSLNTEAFF. CDR3 DNA sequence: TGCAGTGCTAGGAAGGGGAGTTTGAACACTGAAGCTTTCTTT.

This clonotype was counted ten times or more. The chain has TRBV5-1 and TRBJ2-2, with D perhaps TRBD1 or TRBD2 (5 bases each). This CDR3 contains 16 residues. CDR1 SGHRS and CDR2 YFSETQ come from the germline V gene. Trimming took 0 bases from V and 4 from J, leaving 13 bases between them. CDR3 nucleotides: TGCGCCAGCAGCTTGGGAACACGGGGCCTCACCGGGGAGCTGTTTTTT. Translated, it gives CASSLGTRGLTGELFF.

This clonotype was counted at least ten times. The V call is TRBV27, the J call TRBJ1-2; TRBD1 is a possible D gene (5 bases). The germline gives CDR1 MNHEY, CDR2 SMNVEV (reference sequence). Trimming took 4 bases from V and 0 from J, leaving 12 bases between them. The CDR3 consists of 15 residues. The CDR3 here is CASSYSGLTNYGYTF. CDR3 bases: TGTGCCAGCAGTTACTCGGGACTCACTAACTATGGCTACACCTTC.